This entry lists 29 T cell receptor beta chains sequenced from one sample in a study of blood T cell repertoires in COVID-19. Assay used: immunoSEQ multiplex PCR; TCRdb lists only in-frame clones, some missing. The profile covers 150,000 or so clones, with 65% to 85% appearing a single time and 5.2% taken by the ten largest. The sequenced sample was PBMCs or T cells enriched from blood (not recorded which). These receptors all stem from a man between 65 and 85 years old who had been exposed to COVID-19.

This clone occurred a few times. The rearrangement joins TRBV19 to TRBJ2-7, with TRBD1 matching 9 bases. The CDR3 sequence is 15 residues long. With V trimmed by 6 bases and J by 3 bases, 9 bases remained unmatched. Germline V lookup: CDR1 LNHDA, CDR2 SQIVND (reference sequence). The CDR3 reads CASSRTGATLYEQYF. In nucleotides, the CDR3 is TGTGCCAGTAGCCGGACAGGGGCCACCCTCTACGAGCAGTACTTC.

Here the CDR3 DNA reads TGTGCCAGTAGTATTCGGTCTGGATCAGGGCCCCAGGGGGGCAGGTATAATTCACCCCTCCACTTT. Translated, it gives CASSIRSGSGPQGGRYNSPLHF. The chain carries TRBV19 and TRBJ1-6; 7 nucleotides match TRBD1. V shed 3 bases, J shed 4 bases, and the junction held 24 bases outside the gene matches. Germline-derived CDR1 and CDR2 are LNHDA and SQIVND (reference sequence). This CDR3 is 22 amino acids long.

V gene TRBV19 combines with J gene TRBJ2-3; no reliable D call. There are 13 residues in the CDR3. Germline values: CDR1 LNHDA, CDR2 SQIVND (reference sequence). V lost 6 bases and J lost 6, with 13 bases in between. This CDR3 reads CASRGLRSDTQYF. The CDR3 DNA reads TGTGCCAGTAGGGGCCTTCGATCGGATACGCAGTATTTT.

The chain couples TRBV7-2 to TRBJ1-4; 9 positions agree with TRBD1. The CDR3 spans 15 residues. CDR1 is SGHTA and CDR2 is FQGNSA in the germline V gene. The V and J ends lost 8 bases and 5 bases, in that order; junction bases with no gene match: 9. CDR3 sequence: CASQQRGTGNEKLFF. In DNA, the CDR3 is TGTGCCAGCCAGCAGAGGGGGACAGGGAATGAAAAACTGTTTTTT.

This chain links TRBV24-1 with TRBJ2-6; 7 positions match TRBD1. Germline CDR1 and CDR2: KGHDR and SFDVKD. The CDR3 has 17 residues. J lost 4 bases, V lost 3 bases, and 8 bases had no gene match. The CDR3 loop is CATSDTTGEPGANVLTF. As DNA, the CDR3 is TGTGCCACCAGTGATACTACAGGGGAGCCCGGGGCCAACGTCCTGACTTTC.

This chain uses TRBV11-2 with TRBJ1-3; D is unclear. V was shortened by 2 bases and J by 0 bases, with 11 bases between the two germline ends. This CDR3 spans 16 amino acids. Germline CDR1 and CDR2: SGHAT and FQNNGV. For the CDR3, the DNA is TGTGCCAGCAGCTTACTATCGTTTTACTCTGGAAACACCATATATTTT. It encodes CASSLLSFYSGNTIYF.

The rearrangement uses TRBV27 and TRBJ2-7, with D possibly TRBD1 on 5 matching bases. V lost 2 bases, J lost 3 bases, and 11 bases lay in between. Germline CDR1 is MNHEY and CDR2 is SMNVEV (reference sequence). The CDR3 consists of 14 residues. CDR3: CASSLRSTGYEQYF. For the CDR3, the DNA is TGTGCCAGCAGTTTACGAAGTACAGGCTACGAGCAGTACTTC.

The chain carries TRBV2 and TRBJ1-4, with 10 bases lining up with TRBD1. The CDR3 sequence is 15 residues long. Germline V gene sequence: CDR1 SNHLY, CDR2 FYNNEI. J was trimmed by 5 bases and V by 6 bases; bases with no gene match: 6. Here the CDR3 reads CASSGQGGRNEKLFF. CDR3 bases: TGTGCCAGCAGCGGACAGGGGGGGAGGAATGAAAAACTGTTTTTT.

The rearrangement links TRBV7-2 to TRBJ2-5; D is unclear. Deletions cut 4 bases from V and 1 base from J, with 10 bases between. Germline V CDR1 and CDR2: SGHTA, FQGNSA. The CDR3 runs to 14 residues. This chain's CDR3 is CASSSPYGQETQYF. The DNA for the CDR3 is TGTGCCAGCAGCTCCCCCTACGGCCAAGAGACCCAGTACTTC.

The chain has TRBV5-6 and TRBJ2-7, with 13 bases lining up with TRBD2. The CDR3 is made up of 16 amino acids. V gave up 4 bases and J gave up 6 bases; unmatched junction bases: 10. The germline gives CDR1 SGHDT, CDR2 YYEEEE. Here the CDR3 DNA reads TGTGCCAGCAGCCAACGGGGGACTAGCGGGATTCTCGAGCAGTACTTC. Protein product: CASSQRGTSGILEQYF.

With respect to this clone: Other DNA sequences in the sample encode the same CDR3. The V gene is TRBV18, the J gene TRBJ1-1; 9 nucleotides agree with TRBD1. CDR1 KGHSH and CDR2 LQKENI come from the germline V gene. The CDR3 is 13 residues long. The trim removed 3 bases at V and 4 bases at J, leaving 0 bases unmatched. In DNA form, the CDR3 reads TGTGCCAGCTCACCGGGACAGGGCACTGAAGCTTTCTTT. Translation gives CASSPGQGTEAFF.

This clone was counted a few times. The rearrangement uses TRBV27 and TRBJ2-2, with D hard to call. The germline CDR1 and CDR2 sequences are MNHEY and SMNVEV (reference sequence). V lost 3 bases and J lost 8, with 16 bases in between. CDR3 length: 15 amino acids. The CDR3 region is CASSFPGASRGELFF. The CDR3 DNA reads TGTGCCAGCAGTTTCCCCGGTGCCTCGAGGGGGGAGCTGTTTTTT.

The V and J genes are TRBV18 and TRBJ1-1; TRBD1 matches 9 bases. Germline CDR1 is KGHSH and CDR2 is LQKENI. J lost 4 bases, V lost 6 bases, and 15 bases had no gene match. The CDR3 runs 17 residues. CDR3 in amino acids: CASSPGQGIFRRTEAFF. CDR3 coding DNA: TGTGCCAGCTCGCCCGGACAGGGGATTTTCCGGCGCACTGAAGCTTTCTTT.

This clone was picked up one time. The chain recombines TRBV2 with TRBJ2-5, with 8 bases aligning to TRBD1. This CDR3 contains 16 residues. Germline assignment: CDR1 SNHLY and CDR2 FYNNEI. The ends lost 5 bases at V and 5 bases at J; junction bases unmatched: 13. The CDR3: CASSSTGGSWVETQYF. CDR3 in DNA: TGTGCCAGCAGTTCTACAGGGGGTAGTTGGGTCGAGACCCAGTACTTC. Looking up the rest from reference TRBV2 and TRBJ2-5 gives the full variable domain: EPEVTQTPSHQVTQMGQEVILRCVPISNHLYFYWYRQILGQKVEFLVSFYNNEISEKSEIFDDQFSVERPDGSNFTLKIRSTKLEDSAMYFCASSSTGGSWVETQYFGPGTRLLVL.

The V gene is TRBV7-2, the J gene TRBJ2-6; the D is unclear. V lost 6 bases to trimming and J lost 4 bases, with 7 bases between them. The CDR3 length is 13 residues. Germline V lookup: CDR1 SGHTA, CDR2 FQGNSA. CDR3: CASRSSGANVLTF. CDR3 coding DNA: TGTGCCAGCAGGAGTTCAGGGGCCAACGTCCTGACTTTC.

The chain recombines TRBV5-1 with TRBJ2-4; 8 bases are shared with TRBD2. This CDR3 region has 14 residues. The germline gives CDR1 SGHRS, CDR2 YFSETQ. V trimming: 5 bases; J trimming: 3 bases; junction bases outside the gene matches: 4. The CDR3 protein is CASRAGESKNIQYF. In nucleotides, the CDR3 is TGCGCCAGCAGAGCGGGGGAGAGCAAAAACATTCAGTACTTC.

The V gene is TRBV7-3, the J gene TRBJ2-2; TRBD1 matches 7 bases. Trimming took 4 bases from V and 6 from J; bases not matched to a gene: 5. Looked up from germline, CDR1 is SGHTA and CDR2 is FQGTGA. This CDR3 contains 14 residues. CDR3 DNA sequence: TGTGCCAGCAGCTCAACAGGGGTCCCCGGGGAGCTGTTTTTT. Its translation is CASSSTGVPGELFF.

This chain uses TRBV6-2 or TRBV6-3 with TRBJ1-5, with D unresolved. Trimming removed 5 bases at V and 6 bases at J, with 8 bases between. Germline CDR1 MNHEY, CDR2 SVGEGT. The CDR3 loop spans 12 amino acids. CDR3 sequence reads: CASSHQIQPQHF. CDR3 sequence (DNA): TGTGCCAGCAGTCATCAGATTCAGCCCCAGCATTTT.

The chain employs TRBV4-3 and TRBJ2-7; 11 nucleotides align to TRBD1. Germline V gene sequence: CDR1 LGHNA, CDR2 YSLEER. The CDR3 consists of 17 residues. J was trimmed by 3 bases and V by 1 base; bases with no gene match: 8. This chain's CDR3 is CASSQGPGTGGGYEQYF. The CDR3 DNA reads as TGCGCCAGCAGCCAAGGCCCCGGGACAGGGGGGGGCTACGAGCAGTACTTC.

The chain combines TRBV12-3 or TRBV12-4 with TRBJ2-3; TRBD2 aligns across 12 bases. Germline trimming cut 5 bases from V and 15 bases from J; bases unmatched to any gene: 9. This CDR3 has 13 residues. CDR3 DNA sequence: TGTGCCAGCAGTGGGACTAGCGGGTCCGTGTTATATTTT. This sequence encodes CASSGTSGSVLYF.

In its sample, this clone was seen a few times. CDR3 loop: CAWSASGGPHTGELFF. As DNA, the CDR3 is TGTGCCTGGAGCGCTAGCGGGGGGCCCCACACCGGGGAGCTGTTTTTT. The V and J genes are TRBV30 and TRBJ2-2, with 11 positions matching TRBD2. Losses at the gene ends were 3 bases for V and 3 bases for J; bases not matched to a gene: 6. Germline CDR1 is GTSNPN and CDR2 is SVGIG (reference sequence). The CDR3 contains 16 residues.

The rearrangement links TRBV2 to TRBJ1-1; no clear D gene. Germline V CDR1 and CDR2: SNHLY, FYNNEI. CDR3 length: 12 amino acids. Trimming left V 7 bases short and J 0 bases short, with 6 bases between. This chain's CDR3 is CASTQLNTEAFF. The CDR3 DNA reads TGTGCCAGCACCCAATTGAACACTGAAGCTTTCTTT.

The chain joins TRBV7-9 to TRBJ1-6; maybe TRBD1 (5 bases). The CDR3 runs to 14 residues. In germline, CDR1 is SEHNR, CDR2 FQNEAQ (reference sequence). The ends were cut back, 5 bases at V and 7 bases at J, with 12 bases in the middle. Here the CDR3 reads CASSRGTGNSPLHF. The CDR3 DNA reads TGTGCCAGCAGCCGCGGGACGGGGAATTCACCCCTCCACTTT.

Here the CDR3 DNA reads TGTGCCAGCAGCCAAGCAGGGCGTCAGCCCCAGCATTTT. Residues: CASSQAGRQPQHF. The chain employs TRBV4-2 and TRBJ1-5; the D gene is possibly TRBD1 (5 bases). The CDR3 covers 13 residues. The ends were cut back, 1 base at V and 6 bases at J, with 7 bases in the middle. Germline loops: CDR1 LGHNA, CDR2 YNFKEQ.

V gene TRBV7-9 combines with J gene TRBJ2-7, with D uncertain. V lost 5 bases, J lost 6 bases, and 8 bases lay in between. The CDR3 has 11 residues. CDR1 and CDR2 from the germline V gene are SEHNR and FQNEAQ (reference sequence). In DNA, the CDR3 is TGTGCCAGCAGCCCAGGTCGCGAGCAGTACTTC. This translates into CASSPGREQYF. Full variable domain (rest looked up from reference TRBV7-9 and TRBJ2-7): DTGVSQNPRHKITKRGQNVTFRCDPISEHNRLYWYRQTLGQGPEFLTYFQNEAQLEKSRLLSDRFSAERPKGSFSTLEIQRTEQGDSAMYLCASSPGREQYFGPGTRLTVT.

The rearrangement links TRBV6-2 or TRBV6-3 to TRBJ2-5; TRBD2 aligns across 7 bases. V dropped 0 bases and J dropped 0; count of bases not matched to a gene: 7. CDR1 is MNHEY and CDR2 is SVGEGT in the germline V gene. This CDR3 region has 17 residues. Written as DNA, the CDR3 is TGTGCCAGCAGTTACTCTCCGCGGGACTACGACCAAGAGACCCAGTACTTC. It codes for CASSYSPRDYDQETQYF.

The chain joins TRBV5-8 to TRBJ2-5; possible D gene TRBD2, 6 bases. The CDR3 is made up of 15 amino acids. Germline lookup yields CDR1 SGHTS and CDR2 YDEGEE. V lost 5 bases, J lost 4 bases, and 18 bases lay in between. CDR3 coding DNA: TGTGCCAGCAGTCCGGAGGGTCTAAAGGGAGAGACCCAGTACTTC. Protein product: CASSPEGLKGETQYF.

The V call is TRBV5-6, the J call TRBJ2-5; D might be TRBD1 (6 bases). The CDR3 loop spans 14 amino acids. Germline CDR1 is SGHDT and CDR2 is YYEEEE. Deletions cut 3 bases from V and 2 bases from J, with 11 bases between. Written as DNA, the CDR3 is TGTGCCAGCAGCTATTTGGGGGCTCAAGAGACCCAGTACTTC. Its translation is CASSYLGAQETQYF. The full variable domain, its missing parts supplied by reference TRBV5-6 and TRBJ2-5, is DAGVTQSPTHLIKTRGQQVTLRCSPKSGHDTVSWYQQALGQGPQFIFQYYEEEERQRGNFPDRFSGHQFPNYSSELNVNALLLGDSALYLCASSYLGAQETQYFGPGTRLLVL.

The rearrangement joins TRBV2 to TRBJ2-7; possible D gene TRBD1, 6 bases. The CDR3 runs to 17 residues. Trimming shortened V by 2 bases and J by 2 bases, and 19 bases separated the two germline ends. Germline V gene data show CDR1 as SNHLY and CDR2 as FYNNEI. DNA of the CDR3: TGTGCCAGCAGTGAAATCTCCACCCAGGCAGGGGCCTACGAGCAGTACTTC. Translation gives CASSEISTQAGAYEQYF.